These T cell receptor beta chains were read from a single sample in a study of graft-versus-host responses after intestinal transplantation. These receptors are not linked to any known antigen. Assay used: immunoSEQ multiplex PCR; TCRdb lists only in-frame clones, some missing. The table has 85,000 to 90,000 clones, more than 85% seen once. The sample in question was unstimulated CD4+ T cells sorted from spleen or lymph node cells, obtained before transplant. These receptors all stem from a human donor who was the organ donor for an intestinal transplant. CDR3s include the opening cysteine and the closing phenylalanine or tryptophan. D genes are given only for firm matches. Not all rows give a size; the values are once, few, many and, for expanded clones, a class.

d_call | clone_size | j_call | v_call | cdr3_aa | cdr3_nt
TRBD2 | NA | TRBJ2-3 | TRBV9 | CASSAGLAGTDTQYF | TGTGCCAGCAGCGCGGGACTAGCGGGGACAGATACGCAGTATTTT
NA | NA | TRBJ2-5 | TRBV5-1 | CASSLGGQIIETQYF | TGCGCCAGCAGCTTGGGCGGACAGATTATCGAGACCCAGTACTTC
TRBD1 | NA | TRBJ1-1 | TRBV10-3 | CAISSTGPYTEAFF | TGTGCCATCAGTTCGACAGGGCCGTACACTGAAGCTTTCTTT
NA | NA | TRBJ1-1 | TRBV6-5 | CASSYSGLGGPTEAFF | TGTGCCAGCAGTTACTCGGGGTTGGGGGGGCCCACTGAAGCTTTCTTT
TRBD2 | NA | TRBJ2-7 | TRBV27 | CASSSRLAGGYEQYF | TGTGCCAGCAGTTCTAGACTAGCGGGAGGCTACGAGCAGTACTTC
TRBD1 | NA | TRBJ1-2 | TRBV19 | CASRKTGGETYGYTF | TGTGCCAGTAGGAAGACAGGGGGCGAAACCTATGGCTACACCTTC
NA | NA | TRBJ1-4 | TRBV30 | CAWSVLGAKLFF | TGTGCCTGGAGTGTTTTAGGGGCCAAACTGTTTTTT
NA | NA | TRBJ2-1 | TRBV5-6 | CASSFQGPRVDEQFF | TGTGCCAGCAGCTTCCAGGGGCCCCGGGTTGATGAGCAGTTCTTC
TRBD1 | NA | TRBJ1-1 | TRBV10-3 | CAISGAGGLLNTEAFF | TGTGCCATCAGTGGGGCAGGGGGCTTACTGAACACTGAAGCTTTCTTT
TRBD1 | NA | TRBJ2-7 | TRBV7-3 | CASSYDRASEQYF | TGTGCCAGCTCGTATGACAGGGCGTCCGAGCAGTACTTC
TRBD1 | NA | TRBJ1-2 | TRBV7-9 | CASSLGTGYGYTF | TGTGCCAGCAGCTTAGGGACAGGGTATGGCTACACCTTC
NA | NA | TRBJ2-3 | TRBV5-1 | CASRSTSTDTQYF | TGCGCCAGCAGAAGTACTAGCACAGATACGCAGTATTTT
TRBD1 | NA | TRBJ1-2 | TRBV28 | CASSFEGQGVIGGYTF | TGTGCCAGCAGTTTTGAGGGACAGGGGGTGATAGGGGGCTACACCTTC
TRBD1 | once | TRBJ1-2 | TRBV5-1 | CASSLVGTGGAYTF | TGCGCCAGCAGCTTGGTGGGGACAGGGGGAGCCTACACCTTC
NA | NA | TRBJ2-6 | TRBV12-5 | CASGLGVSGANVLTF | TGTGCTAGTGGTCTTGGAGTCTCTGGGGCCAACGTCCTGACTTTC
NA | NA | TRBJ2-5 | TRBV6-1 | CASSRQIWETQYF | TGTGCCAGCAGCAGACAGATATGGGAGACCCAGTACTTC
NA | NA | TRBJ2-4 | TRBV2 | CASKPAGRAKNIQYF | TGTGCCAGCAAACCAGCGGGCAGAGCCAAAAACATTCAGTACTTC
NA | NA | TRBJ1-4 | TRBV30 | CAWSVGGQLNEKLFF | TGTGCCTGGAGTGTAGGAGGACAGCTTAATGAAAAACTGTTTTTT
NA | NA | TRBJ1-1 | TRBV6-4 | CASSQQGDTEAFF | TGTGCCAGCAGTCAACAGGGTGACACTGAAGCTTTCTTT
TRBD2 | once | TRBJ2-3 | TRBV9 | CASSVLAGGPAADTQYF | TGTGCCAGCAGCGTCTTAGCGGGGGGGCCGGCCGCAGATACGCAGTATTTT
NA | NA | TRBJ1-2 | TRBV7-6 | CASSLAGGYGYTF | TGTGCCAGCAGCTTAGCAGGGGGCTATGGCTACACCTTC
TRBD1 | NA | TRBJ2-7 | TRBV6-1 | CASSKYGTVYEQYF | TGTGCCAGCTCAAAGTACGGGACAGTCTACGAGCAGTACTTC